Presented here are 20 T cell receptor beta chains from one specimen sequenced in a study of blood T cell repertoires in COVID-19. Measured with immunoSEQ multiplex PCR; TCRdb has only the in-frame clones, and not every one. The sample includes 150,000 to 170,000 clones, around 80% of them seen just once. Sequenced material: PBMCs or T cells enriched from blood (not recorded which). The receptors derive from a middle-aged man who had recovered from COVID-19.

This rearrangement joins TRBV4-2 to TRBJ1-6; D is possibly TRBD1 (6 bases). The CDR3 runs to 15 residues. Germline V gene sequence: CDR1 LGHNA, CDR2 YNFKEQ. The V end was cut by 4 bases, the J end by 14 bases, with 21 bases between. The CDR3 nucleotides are TGTGCCAGCAGCCCATCCGGGACAATGGGCCGCTCCCTCCACTTT. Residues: CASSPSGTMGRSLHF.

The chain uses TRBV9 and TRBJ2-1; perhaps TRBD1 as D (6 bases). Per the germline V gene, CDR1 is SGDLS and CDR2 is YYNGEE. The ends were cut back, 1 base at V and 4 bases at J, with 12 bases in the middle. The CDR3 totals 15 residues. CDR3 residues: CASSVSPGVYNEQFF. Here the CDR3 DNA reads TGTGCCAGCAGCGTATCCCCAGGGGTGTACAATGAGCAGTTCTTC.

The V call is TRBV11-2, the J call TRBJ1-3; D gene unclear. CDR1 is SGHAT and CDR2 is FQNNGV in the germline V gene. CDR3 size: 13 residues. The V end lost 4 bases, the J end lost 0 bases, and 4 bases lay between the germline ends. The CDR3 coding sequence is TGTGCCAGCAGCTATAGCTCTGGAAACACCATATATTTT. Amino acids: CASSYSSGNTIYF.

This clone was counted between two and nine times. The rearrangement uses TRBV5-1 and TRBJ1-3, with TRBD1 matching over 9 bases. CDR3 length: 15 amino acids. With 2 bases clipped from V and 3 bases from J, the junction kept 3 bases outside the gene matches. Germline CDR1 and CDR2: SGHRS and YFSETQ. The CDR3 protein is CASSFGTGSGNTIYF. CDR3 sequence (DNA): TGCGCCAGCAGCTTCGGGACAGGGAGTGGAAACACCATATATTTT.

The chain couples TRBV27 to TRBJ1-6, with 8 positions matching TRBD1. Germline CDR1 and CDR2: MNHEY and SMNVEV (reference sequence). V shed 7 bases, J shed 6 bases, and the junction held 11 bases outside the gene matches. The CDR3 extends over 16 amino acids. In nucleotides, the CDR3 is TGTGCCAGCAACACTCGTAACGGACAGGGTAATTCACCCCTCCACTTT. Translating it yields CASNTRNGQGNSPLHF.

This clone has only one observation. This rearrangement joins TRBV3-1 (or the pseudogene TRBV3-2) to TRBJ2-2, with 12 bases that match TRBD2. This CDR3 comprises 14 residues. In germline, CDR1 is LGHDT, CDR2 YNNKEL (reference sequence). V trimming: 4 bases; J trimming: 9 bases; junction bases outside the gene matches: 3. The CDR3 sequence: CASSLTSGGRELFF. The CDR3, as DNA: TGTGCCAGCAGCCTGACTAGCGGGGGCCGGGAGCTGTTTTTT.

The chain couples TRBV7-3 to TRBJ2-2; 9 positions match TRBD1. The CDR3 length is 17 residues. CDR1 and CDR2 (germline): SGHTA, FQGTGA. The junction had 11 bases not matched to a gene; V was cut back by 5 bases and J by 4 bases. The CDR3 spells CASSPRGDRVGTGELFF. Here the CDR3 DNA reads TGTGCCAGCAGCCCACGGGGGGACAGGGTCGGCACCGGGGAGCTGTTTTTT.

The CDR3 loop reads CASSLSGQGSQPQHF. CDR3 sequence (DNA): TGTGCCAGCAGCTTGTCGGGACAGGGGTCTCAGCCCCAGCATTTT. V usage is TRBV5-8 and J usage is TRBJ1-5; 10 bases fit TRBD1. The CDR3 covers 15 residues. Trimming removed 1 base from V and 6 bases from J; junction bases left unmatched: 4. Germline CDR1 is SGHTS and CDR2 is YDEGEE.

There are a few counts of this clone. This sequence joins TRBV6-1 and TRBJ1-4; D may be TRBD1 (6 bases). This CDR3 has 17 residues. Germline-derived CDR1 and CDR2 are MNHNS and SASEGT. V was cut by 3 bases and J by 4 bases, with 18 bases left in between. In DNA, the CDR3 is TGTGCCAGCAGTGATAAAGGACAGAGGGAAAATAATGAAAAACTGTTTTTT. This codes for CASSDKGQRENNEKLFF.

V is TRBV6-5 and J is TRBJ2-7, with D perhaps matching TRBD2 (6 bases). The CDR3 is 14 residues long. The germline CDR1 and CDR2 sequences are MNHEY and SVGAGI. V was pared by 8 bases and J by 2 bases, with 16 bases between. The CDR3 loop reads CASAEGKAPYEQYF. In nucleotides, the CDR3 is TGTGCCAGCGCGGAGGGAAAAGCTCCCTACGAGCAGTACTTC.

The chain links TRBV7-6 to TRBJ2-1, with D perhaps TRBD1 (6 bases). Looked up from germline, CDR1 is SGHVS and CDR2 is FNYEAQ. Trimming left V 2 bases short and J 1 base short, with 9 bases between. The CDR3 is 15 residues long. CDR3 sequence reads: CASSLQGQSYNEQFF. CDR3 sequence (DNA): TGTGCCAGCAGCTTACAGGGGCAATCCTACAATGAGCAGTTCTTC.

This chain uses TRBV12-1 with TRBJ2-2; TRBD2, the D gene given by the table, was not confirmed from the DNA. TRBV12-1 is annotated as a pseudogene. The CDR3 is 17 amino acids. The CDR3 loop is CASSFERTSTNTGELFF. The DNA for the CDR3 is TGTGCCAGCAGCTTTGAGAGGACTAGCACGAACACCGGGGAGCTGTTTTTT.

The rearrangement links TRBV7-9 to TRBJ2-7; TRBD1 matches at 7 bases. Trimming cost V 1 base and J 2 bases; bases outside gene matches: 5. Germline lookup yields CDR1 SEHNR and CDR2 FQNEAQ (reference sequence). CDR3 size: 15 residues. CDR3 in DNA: TGTGCCAGCAGCTTAGAGCGAGGGACAGCCTACGAGCAGTACTTC. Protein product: CASSLERGTAYEQYF.

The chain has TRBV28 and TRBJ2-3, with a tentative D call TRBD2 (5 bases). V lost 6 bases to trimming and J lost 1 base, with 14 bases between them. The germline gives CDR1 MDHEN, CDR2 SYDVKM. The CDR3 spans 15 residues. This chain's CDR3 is CASSPAGSGTDTQYF. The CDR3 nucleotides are TGTGCCAGCAGCCCCGCCGGTAGCGGCACAGATACGCAGTATTTT.

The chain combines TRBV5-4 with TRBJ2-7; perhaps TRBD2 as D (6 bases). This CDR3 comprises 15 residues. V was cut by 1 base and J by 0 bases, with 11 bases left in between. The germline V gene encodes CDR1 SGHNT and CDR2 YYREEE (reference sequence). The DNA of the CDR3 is TGTGCCAGCAGCTTGCCAGGGACTTACTCCTACGAGCAGTACTTC. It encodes CASSLPGTYSYEQYF.

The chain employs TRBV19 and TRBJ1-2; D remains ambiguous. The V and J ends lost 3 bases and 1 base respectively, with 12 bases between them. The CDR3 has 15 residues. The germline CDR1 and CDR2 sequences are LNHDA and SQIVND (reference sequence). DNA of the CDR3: TGTGCCAGTAGTATTGGGCAGACGGATAACTATGGCTACACCTTC. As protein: CASSIGQTDNYGYTF.

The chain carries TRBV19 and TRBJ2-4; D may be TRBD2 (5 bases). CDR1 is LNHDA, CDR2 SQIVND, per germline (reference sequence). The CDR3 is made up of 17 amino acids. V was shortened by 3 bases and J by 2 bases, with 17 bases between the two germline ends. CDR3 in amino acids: CASSMSGLWLSKNIQYF. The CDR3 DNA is TGTGCCAGTAGTATGTCGGGGTTGTGGCTATCCAAAAACATTCAGTACTTC. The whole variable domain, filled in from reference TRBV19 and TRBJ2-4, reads DGGITQSPKYLFRKEGQNVTLSCEQNLNHDAMYWYRQDPGQGLRLIYYSQIVNDFQKGDIAEGYSVSREKKESFPLTVTSAQKNPTAFYLCASSMSGLWLSKNIQYFGAGTRLSVL.

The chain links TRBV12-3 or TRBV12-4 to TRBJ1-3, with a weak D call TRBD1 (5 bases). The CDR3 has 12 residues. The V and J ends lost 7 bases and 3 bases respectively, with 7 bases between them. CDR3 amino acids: CASIQGGNTIYF. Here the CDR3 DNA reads TGTGCCAGCATCCAGGGTGGAAACACCATATATTTT.

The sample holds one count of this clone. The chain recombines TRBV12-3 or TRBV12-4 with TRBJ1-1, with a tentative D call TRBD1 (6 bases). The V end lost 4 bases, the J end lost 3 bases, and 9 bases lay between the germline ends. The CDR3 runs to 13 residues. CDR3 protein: CASSSTGYTEAFF. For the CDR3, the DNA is TGTGCCAGCAGTTCAACAGGGTACACTGAAGCTTTCTTT.

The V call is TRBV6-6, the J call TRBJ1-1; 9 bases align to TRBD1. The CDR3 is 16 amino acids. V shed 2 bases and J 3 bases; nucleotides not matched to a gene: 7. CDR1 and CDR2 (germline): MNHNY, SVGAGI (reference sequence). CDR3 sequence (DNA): TGTGCCAGCAGTTACGGTTCGGGACAGGGTTACACTGAAGCTTTCTTT. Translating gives CASSYGSGQGYTEAFF.